A single T cell receptor (beta chain) is shown here with its context. What it binds is not known. Sequenced by immunoSEQ multiplex PCR; TCRdb stores in-frame clones only, minus some. The sample has around 17,000 clones; about two thirds are singletons. CDR3 length: 11 residues. Germline V gene sequence: CDR1 DFQATT, CDR2 SNEGSKA (reference sequence). The sample is drawn from a study of T cell clonotyping in hematopoietic cell transplantation. Study results and caveats: At the given depth, recipient repertoires were over 97% de novo clonotypes. After transplant, recipient diversity fell while pathologically expanded clonotypes grew through day 180.

The sample consisted of peripheral blood mononuclear cells. The chain is built from TRBV20-1 and TRBJ1-2; D is unclear. This TCR came from a woman aged 55-70 years in good health. Some clones in this sample may be carry-over from other donors' samples. For the CDR3, the DNA is TGCAGGGCAAGGGCGGGCTATGGCTACACCTTC. This sequence encodes CRARAGYGYTF.